These T cell receptor beta chains were read from a single sample in a study of early stage breast cancer tumors. Sequencing was performed with immunoSEQ multiplex PCR; in TCRdb, only in-frame clones are kept and a portion is missing. The sample has 25,000 to 30,000 clones; about 80% are singletons. Sequences were obtained from blood. The source of these receptors is a person aged 55-75 years with breast cancer. CDR3s include the opening cysteine and the closing phenylalanine or tryptophan. The D gene is left open where the match is weak. Size values are once, few and many counts, or a class for expanded clones, and some rows have none.

size,J,D,V,CDR3,DNA
.,TRBJ2-1,TRBD2,TRBV6-5,CASSYSAGGDEQFF,TGTGCCAGCAGTTACTCCGCGGGAGGGGATGAGCAGTTCTTC
.,TRBJ2-1,TRBD2,TRBV7-6,CASSFGGLAGGRGNEQFF,TGTGCCAGCAGCTTTGGGGGACTAGCGGGAGGGAGGGGTAATGAGCAGTTCTTC
.,TRBJ2-3,TRBD2,TRBV14,CASSQGGRAGDTQYF,TGTGCCAGCAGCCAGGGCGGGAGGGCCGGAGATACGCAGTATTTT
.,TRBJ2-5,TRBD1,TRBV7-2,CASSREGQGIETQYF,TGTGCCAGCAGTCGAGAGGGACAGGGGATCGAGACCCAGTACTTC
.,TRBJ1-4,TRBD1,TRBV5-1,CASSLLRGPNEKLFF,TGCGCCAGCAGCTTGTTAAGGGGGCCTAATGAAAAACTGTTTTTT
few,TRBJ2-5,.,TRBV7-2,CASSLELGLTQYF,TGTGCCAGCAGCTTAGAACTCGGACTGACCCAGTACTTC
.,TRBJ2-1,.,TRBV5-1,CASSLRTAYNEQFF,TGCGCCAGCAGCCTCCGGACAGCCTACAATGAGCAGTTCTTC
once,TRBJ2-2,.,TRBV7-2,CASSSALTGELFF,TGTGCCAGCAGCTCCGCACTAACCGGGGAGCTGTTTTTT
few,TRBJ2-7,TRBD1,TRBV29-1,CSGTQGNEQYF,TGCAGCGGAACACAGGGGAACGAGCAGTACTTC
.,TRBJ1-2,TRBD1,TRBV27,CASSFFPGQGNYGYTF,TGTGCCAGCAGTTTTTTCCCGGGACAGGGCAACTATGGCTACACCTTC
.,TRBJ2-2,TRBD2,TRBV28,CASSPLAVVGTGELFF,TGTGCCAGCAGCCCTCTAGCGGTCGTTGGCACCGGGGAGCTGTTTTTT
once,TRBJ2-1,TRBD2,TRBV5-1,CASSSRTSGGSYNEQFF,TGCGCCAGCAGCTCCAGGACTAGCGGGGGCTCCTACAATGAGCAGTTCTTC
.,TRBJ2-1,.,TRBV5-1,CASSAPGFEQFF,TGCGCCAGCAGCGCTCCAGGGTTTGAGCAGTTCTTC
few,TRBJ2-2,.,TRBV2,CASSAPLALSSTGELFF,TGTGCCAGCAGTGCACCGTTGGCCTTATCGTCCACCGGGGAGCTGTTTTTT
.,TRBJ2-7,TRBD1,TRBV19,CASSMSRQGAGEQYF,TGTGCCAGTAGTATGAGTAGACAGGGGGCCGGCGAGCAGTACTTC
.,TRBJ2-2,TRBD2,TRBV7-2,CASSLDGGRATDTGELFF,TGTGCCAGCAGCTTAGACGGAGGGAGGGCCACTGACACCGGGGAGCTGTTTTTT
.,TRBJ1-2,.,TRBV5-4,CASSQEGDGYTF,TGTGCCAGCAGTCAGGAAGGGGATGGCTACACCTTC
.,TRBJ2-7,.,TRBV12-5,CASGDVPQDSSSYEQYF,TGTGCTAGTGGGGACGTACCCCAGGACAGCAGCTCCTACGAGCAGTACTTC
.,TRBJ1-5,.,TRBV18,CASSPLMGANQPQHF,TGTGCCAGCTCACCACTAATGGGGGCCAATCAGCCCCAGCATTTT
few,TRBJ1-5,.,TRBV10-3,CAIRTSGQPQHF,TGTGCCATAAGGACTTCGGGTCAGCCCCAGCATTTT
.,TRBJ2-7,.,TRBV19,CATQDSSYEQYF,TGTGCCACCCAGGACAGTTCCTACGAGCAGTACTTC
few,TRBJ2-1,.,TRBV2,CASRIFGDEQFF,TGTGCCAGCAGAATCTTCGGGGATGAGCAGTTCTTC
.,TRBJ2-2,.,TRBV4-3,CASSRRVTNTGELFF,TGCGCCAGCAGCCGACGGGTCACGAACACCGGGGAGCTGTTTTTT
.,TRBJ2-2,TRBD1,TRBV5-6,CASSLRQGSGELFF,TGTGCCAGCAGCTTGAGACAGGGCTCCGGGGAGCTGTTTTTT
.,TRBJ1-3,.,TRBV10-3,CAISEYSSGNTIYF,TGTGCCATCAGTGAGTACTCCTCTGGAAACACCATATATTTT
.,TRBJ2-3,.,TRBV11-3,CASSFPRDSVTDTQYF,TGTGCCAGCAGCTTTCCCCGGGACTCAGTAACAGATACGCAGTATTTT
.,TRBJ2-7,TRBD1,TRBV6-4,CATRTGTGRSYEQYF,TGTGCCACCAGAACCGGGACAGGGCGCTCCTACGAGCAGTACTTC
.,TRBJ2-7,TRBD1,TRBV7-2,CASSLTPGQSYEQYF,TGTGCCAGCAGCTTGACCCCGGGACAGAGCTACGAGCAGTACTTC
.,TRBJ1-4,TRBD1,TRBV30,CAFRDRGREANEKLFF,TGTGCCTTCCGGGACAGGGGGCGCGAGGCTAATGAAAAACTGTTTTTT
.,TRBJ2-7,TRBD1,TRBV6-1,CASSGRDSLSYEQYF,TGTGCCAGCAGTGGCCGGGACAGCCTGTCCTACGAGCAGTACTTC
few,TRBJ1-1,.,TRBV5-1,CASSLRSDNTEAFF,TGCGCCAGCAGCTTGCGCTCAGATAACACTGAAGCTTTCTTT
.,TRBJ2-5,TRBD2,TRBV15,CATSREPSGRGETQYF,TGTGCCACCAGCAGAGAGCCTAGCGGGAGAGGGGAGACCCAGTACTTC
.,TRBJ2-3,TRBD2,TRBV11-2,CASSLGGRLDTQYF,TGTGCCAGCAGCTTGGGCGGGAGGTTAGATACGCAGTATTTT
few,TRBJ1-2,TRBD1,TRBV6-1,CASSPGQGAFGYTF,TGTGCCAGCAGTCCCGGACAGGGGGCTTTTGGCTACACCTTC
.,TRBJ1-1,TRBD1,TRBV4-3,CASSRQGVRITEAFF,TGCGCCAGCAGCCGCCAGGGGGTAAGGATCACTGAAGCTTTCTTT
.,TRBJ2-3,.,TRBV7-2,CASSLPAGADTQYF,TGTGCCAGCAGCTTACCGGCAGGGGCAGATACGCAGTATTTT
.,TRBJ2-3,TRBD2,TRBV9,CASSVAGGPDTQYF,TGTGCCAGCAGCGTAGCGGGAGGGCCAGATACGCAGTATTTT
.,TRBJ2-7,.,TRBV30,CACLTGDEQYF,TGTGCCTGCCTAACGGGGGACGAGCAGTACTTC
.,TRBJ2-3,TRBD2,TRBV5-6,CASSLALAGFTDTQYF,TGTGCCAGCAGCTTGGCCCTAGCGGGATTCACAGATACGCAGTATTTT
.,TRBJ2-5,.,TRBV19,CASSIDGSRAQYF,TGTGCCAGTAGTATAGATGGTTCCCGGGCCCAGTACTTC
.,TRBJ1-1,.,TRBV28,CATHGVREEGAFF,TGTGCCACCCATGGTGTCCGGGAGGAGGGAGCTTTCTTT
.,TRBJ2-6,TRBD1,TRBV4-2,CASSRHGATQGSVGANVLTF,TGTGCCAGCAGCCGCCATGGGGCAACACAGGGGTCGGTGGGGGCCAACGTCCTGACTTTC
.,TRBJ2-5,.,TRBV29-1,CSVTYARLRGGETQYF,TGCAGCGTCACGTATGCTCGTTTGAGAGGCGGGGAGACCCAGTACTTC
.,TRBJ2-5,.,TRBV19,CASQRTAALETQYF,TGTGCCTCCCAGCGGACAGCCGCGTTGGAGACCCAGTACTTC
.,TRBJ2-1,TRBD2,TRBV5-4,CASSKTSGSYNEQFF,TGTGCCAGCAGCAAGACTAGCGGATCCTACAATGAGCAGTTCTTC
.,TRBJ1-5,.,TRBV18,CASSPGRGGNQPQHF,TGTGCCAGCTCACCAGGGAGGGGAGGCAATCAGCCCCAGCATTTT
.,TRBJ2-5,.,TRBV5-6,CASSFRETQYF,TGTGCCAGCAGCTTCAGGGAGACCCAGTACTTC
.,TRBJ2-1,TRBD2,TRBV9,CASSAGGVAGVDDEQFF,TGTGCCAGCAGCGCGGGAGGGGTAGCGGGAGTCGACGATGAGCAGTTCTTC
.,TRBJ2-7,TRBD2,TRBV9,CASSVAAGEPHEQYF,TGTGCCAGCAGCGTAGCAGCGGGAGAACCACACGAGCAGTACTTC
.,TRBJ2-3,TRBD2,TRBV19,CASSIEGDYQDTQYF,TGTGCCAGTAGTATAGAAGGGGACTACCAAGATACGCAGTATTTT
.,TRBJ2-7,.,TRBV4-3,CASSQDRTQGYEQYF,TGCGCCAGCAGCCAAGACCGGACGCAGGGATACGAGCAGTACTTC